The following is a TCR beta chain sequence with its context. As yet, its antigen is unknown. Germline V lookup: CDR1 SGDLS, CDR2 YYNGEE. Trimming left V 0 bases short and J 1 base short, with 5 bases between. There are 14 residues in the CDR3. This sample was included in a study of T cell responses to AZD1222 COVID-19 vaccine. General study points: CD4 TCRs linked to vaccination spanned spike, dominating at 160-218 and 743-854.

The method was immunoSEQ multiplex PCR; TCRdb's version includes in-frame clones alone and lacks a portion of them. The sample includes roughly 120,000 clones, approximately 90% seen only once; the top ten take around 3.8%. The receptor's source is an adult who received the AZD1222 COVID-19 vaccine. The J gene is TRBJ1-3, the V gene TRBV9; D not resolved. This specimen consisted of peripheral blood, obtained 28 days after the second AZD1222 dose. CDR3 in DNA: TGTGCCAGCAGCGTAGAGGCATCTGGAAACACCATATATTTT. It translates to CASSVEASGNTIYF.